This T cell receptor (beta chain) came from a study of identical twins. From germline, CDR1 is SGHNT and CDR2 YENEEA. The CDR3 has 14 amino acids. V was trimmed by 0 bases and J by 2 bases, leaving 8 bases between them. No donor was unhealthy or non-Caucasian. Each CDR3 protein is one row after TCRdb ran MiXCR on the 5' RACE reads. This sample carries more than 400,000 distinct CDR3 sequences, 13% to 15% of them seen once, and the ten largest clones take less than 0.5%. These same records also appear under a second study, on yellow fever vaccine responses in identical twins.

The chain employs TRBV11-3 and TRBJ2-7, with D possibly matching TRBD2 (5 bases). The receptor's source is a young woman in good health. Source material: CD4+ T cells sorted from blood. The CDR3 bases are TGTGCCAGCAGCTTAGATGCGACTACCTACGAGCAGTACTTC. Its translation: CASSLDATTYEQYF.